This TCR beta chain was recovered during a study of CD8+ T cells in alopecia areata. Once RNA had been extracted, it was reverse transcribed into cDNA to act as the sequencing template. TCRdb keeps only in-frame clones here, not all; method: immunoSEQ multiplex PCR. The sample consists of 100,000 to 150,000 clones, 35% to 40% of them appearing once. Sorting of CD4+ and CD8+ T cells was performed on PBMCs. CDR3 length: 14 amino acids. Trimming cost V 5 bases and J 0 bases; bases outside gene matches: 5. Germline CDR1 and CDR2: SGHRS and YFSETQ. The gene calls are TRBV5-1 and TRBJ2-7, with 7 positions matching TRBD1. Specimen: CD4+ T cells sorted from blood. The receptor comes from a human donor with alopecia areata. CDR3 DNA sequence: TGCGCCAGCAGAACAGGGGATTACTCCTACGAGCAGTACTTC. This gives the protein CASRTGDYSYEQYF.